This record concerns one TCR beta chain sequence. Its target is unknown. This sample was taken from a study of blood T cell dynamics during melanoma immunotherapy. As for the study in general: Standard first-line treatment here was pembrolizumab or nivolumab plus ipilimumab in metastatic melanoma.

Notes on the study in general: The study could not tell melanoma-specific clones from general immune activation.

Sequenced by immunoSEQ multiplex PCR; TCRdb stores in-frame clones only, minus some. The sample holds 10,000 to 12,000 clones; 84% are singletons and the top ten take approximately 16%. The CDR3 spans 8 residues. In germline, CDR1 is GTSNPN, CDR2 SVGIG (reference sequence). V dropped 4 bases and J dropped 11 bases, with 5 bases sitting between them. Stated time point: week 3, after first cycle of checkpoint inhibitor. The receptor's source is a human donor with melanoma. Specimen: blood, collected from a patient treated with checkpoint blockade. The chain couples TRBV30 to TRBJ1-1, with D unclear. In DNA form, the CDR3 reads TGTGCCTGGAATGAGGCTTTCTTT. Protein: CAWNEAFF.